This TCR beta chain was sequenced for a study of cytomegalovirus exposure and HLA in healthy donors. Study-level information: HLA-typed donors were the source of 86 million or so unique TCRs held in an early data release. Study-wide results and caveats: Further analysis was carried out later, and it showed several of the most significant clusters appearing linked to common viral pathogens. TCR beta V- and J-gene trimming, according to a later analysis, was linked to a missense DCLRE1C variant. Segments of the TCR beta V type were, in most cases, productive about 87% or about 30% of the time in an earlier analysis.

Concerning this clone itself: What it binds is unknown.

This PCR relied on a set of 60 Vbeta primers and 13 Jbeta primers. This table comes from immunoSEQ multiplex PCR, and its TCRdb copy is limited to in-frame clones, with some not included. The sample has around 98,000 clones, about 70% seen once. CDR1 is SGHNT and CDR2 is YYREEE in the germline V gene (reference sequence). The ends were cut back, 3 bases at V and 13 bases at J, with 13 bases in the middle. This CDR3 region has 11 residues. Sequences were obtained from PBMCs. The rearrangement links TRBV5-4 to TRBJ1-2, with D possibly TRBD1 on 6 matching bases. This sequence originates from a human donor in good health. This CDR3 is CASSSHRTVTF. The CDR3 nucleotides read TGTGCCAGCAGCTCACACCGGACAGTCACCTTC.